These T cell receptor beta chains were read from a single sample in a study of early T cells in non-severe SARS-CoV-2 infection. TCRdb re-called the 5' RACE reads through MiXCR, storing one row per CDR3 protein. The data hold approximately 70,000 distinct CDR3 sequences, with over 9.5% observed a single time. The sequenced sample consisted of whole blood. The receptors come from an adult who was a healthcare worker with PCR-confirmed SARS-CoV-2 infection or an uninfected control (not recorded which). CDR3s leave out the opening cysteine and the closing phenylalanine or tryptophan. Size is omitted from some rows. Given values are once, few, many or a class for expanded clones.

TRBV5-5 10 . ASSQGTGELF
TRBV6-2/TRBV6-3 13 . ASSLRDRATGELF
TRBV5-1 9 few ASSHYNEQF
TRBV20-1 15 . SARDPRRNSGGNTQY
TRBV5-4 10 few ASSGVMDTQY
TRBV2 14 many ASRGRTSGGTDTQY
TRBV5-1 13 . ASSLGLAAYNEQF
TRBV14 12 . ASSQDIIRDGYT
TRBV24-1 14 . ATSDSTGPGANVLT
TRBV5-1 12 . ASRSIGTQETQY
TRBV20-1 11 few SARGGTADTQY
TRBV10-3 10 few AIGRSSYEQY
TRBV15 13 . ATSTASGTLNEQF
TRBV5-5 11 . ASSLTGDSPLH
TRBV7-9 13 few ASTPPGGRFEKLF
TRBV30 10 . GGLAGADTQY
TRBV7-6 13 few ASSPGQGAAGELF
TRBV20-1 12 . SALPGFGTDTQY
TRBV4-3 14 many ASSQDRGSNTGELF
TRBV15 16 few ATSRSSLSGRLPNEQF
TRBV7-9 12 . ASSPPEINNEQF
TRBV25-1 12 few ASRPGHGTGELF
TRBV7-6 10 many ASSLDSNVLT
TRBV5-1 13 few ASSLGPPAGTEAF
TRBV2 12 many ASSENRDSYEQY
TRBV6-5 15 many ASSPRRGTSFGAAQY
TRBV6-1 10 . ASSEPMTPLH
TRBV6-2/TRBV6-3 14 . ASSSLRDFLHDTQY
TRBV19 14 few ASSIAGGSSYNEQF
TRBV18 14 few ASSYQVSGSGSPLH
TRBV7-9 13 many ASTLGGPDYNEQF
TRBV11-2 11 many ASSLFQNTEAF
TRBV7-3 11 few ASSRISGTEAF
TRBV5-4 13 many ASSTGLDRSDTQY
TRBV29-1 11 many SVDGDRAFEQF
TRBV1 19 many TSSLLTEPGLAGSNSDEQF
TRBV20-1 14 . SATPHSGGASETQY
TRBV9 11 . ASSPSSSTEAF
TRBV5-1 13 few ASSFLAGGADTQY
TRBV6-2/TRBV6-3 14 . ASRPPGTGESTEAF
TRBV29-1 13 many SVEDRTESTDTQY
TRBV6-5 14 . ASTGTSGRGLDTQY
TRBV15 13 . ATSRDASGRRELF
TRBV4-3 12 few ASSFGTTLGEQY
TRBV4-1 13 . ASSQGYGLMDEQY
TRBV5-6 11 . ASSLVSAGELF
TRBV7-2 13 . ASSLGGPNTDTQY
TRBV27 11 . ASSLTSSEKLF
TRBV7-3 12 few ASSPAGDGNIQY
TRBV29-1 11 . SVTSLMNTEAF